The 24 T cell receptor beta chains listed next were all sequenced from one sample in a study of blood T cells in healthy people across ages. A J-beta primer mix and a sample-barcoded 5' primer were used in a second PCR of roughly 6 to 11 cycles. TCRdb re-analysed the 5' RACE reads in MiXCR, keeping a single row per CDR3 protein. The sample has about 780,000 distinct CDR3 sequences, about half seen once; the top ten hold 15% to 20%. The sample taken for sequencing was blood. These receptors originate from a man aged 80 or over in good health.

The CDR3 region is CASSQRAGQDEQYF. The CDR3 DNA reads as TGTGCCAGCAGCCAAAGAGCAGGGCAGGACGAGCAGTACTTC. V usage is TRBV3-1 and J usage is TRBJ2-7; D is possibly TRBD1 (5 bases). Germline CDR1 LGHDT, CDR2 YNNKEL (reference sequence). V lost 2 bases, J lost 5 bases, and 13 bases lay in between. This CDR3 comprises 14 residues.

V is TRBV20-1 and J is TRBJ2-5; TRBD2 agrees at 10 bases. The CDR3 length is 18 residues. V lost 5 bases, J lost 11 bases, and 26 bases stayed unmatched. Germline loops: CDR1 DFQATT, CDR2 SNEGSKA (reference sequence). This CDR3 reads CSAPRRTSGPNLYNEQYF. Here the CDR3 DNA reads TGCAGTGCTCCGAGGCGGACTAGCGGTCCGAACCTCTACAATGAGCAGTACTTC.

The gene calls are TRBV2 and TRBJ1-4; D is unclear. CDR1 is SNHLY and CDR2 is FYNNEI in the germline V gene. V lost 4 bases, J lost 6 bases, and 18 bases lay in between. The CDR3 extends over 16 amino acids. In nucleotides, the CDR3 is TGTGCCAGCAGTGCCTCCCGACATCTCGAGGATGAAAAACTGTTTTTT. It yields the protein CASSASRHLEDEKLFF. The complete variable domain, with remaining parts taken from reference TRBV2 and TRBJ1-4, reads EPEVTQTPSHQVTQMGQEVILRCVPISNHLYFYWYRQILGQKVEFLVSFYNNEISEKSEIFDDQFSVERPDGSNFTLKIRSTKLEDSAMYFCASSASRHLEDEKLFFGSGTQLSVL.

The rearrangement links TRBV5-1 to TRBJ1-1; perhaps TRBD1 as D (6 bases). Germline-derived CDR1 and CDR2 are SGHRS and YFSETQ. The V gene lost 3 bases and the J gene lost 3 bases, with 18 bases spanning the gap. The CDR3 has 16 residues. The CDR3 coding sequence is TGCGCCAGCAGCTCAGGGAAGGGGGGTGTGTACACTGAAGCTTTCTTT. This gives the protein CASSSGKGGVYTEAFF.

The table lists this clonotype with a few counts. The chain has TRBV25-1 and TRBJ1-1; D might be TRBD1 (5 bases). The CDR3 extends over 15 amino acids. Germline V gives CDR1 MGHDK, CDR2 SYGVNS. The V and J ends lost 1 base and 1 base respectively, with 10 bases between them. CDR3 residues: CASSELAGKNTEAFF. CDR3 coding DNA: TGTGCCAGCAGTGAATTGGCAGGGAAGAACACTGAAGCTTTCTTT. The full variable domain, rest sourced from reference TRBV25-1 and TRBJ1-1, is EADIYQTPRYLVIGTGKKITLECSQTMGHDKMYWYQQDPGMELHLIHYSYGVNSTEKGDLSSESTVSRIRTEHFPLTLESARPSHTSQYLCASSELAGKNTEAFFGQGTRLTVV.

This chain connects TRBV7-8 to TRBJ2-7; D remains ambiguous. Germline V gives CDR1 SGHVS, CDR2 FQNEAQ. The CDR3 is 14 residues long. V was cut by 1 base and J by 6 bases, with 13 bases left in between. CDR3 region: CASSLGQAPREQYF. CDR3 sequence (DNA): TGTGCCAGCAGCTTAGGCCAGGCCCCACGCGAGCAGTACTTC.

Only a few counts were recorded for this clonotype. V gene TRBV20-1 combines with J gene TRBJ2-5, with 8 bases aligning to TRBD1. The CDR3 has 14 residues. J lost 1 base, V lost 6 bases, and 7 bases had no gene match. Germline V gene lookup returns CDR1 DFQATT and CDR2 SNEGSKA (reference sequence). CDR3 DNA: TGCAGTGCCTTCCCTGGGACAGGCCAAGAGACCCAGTACTTC. It specifies CSAFPGTGQETQYF.

This clonotype was recorded at least ten times. The CDR3 DNA sequence: TGTGCCAGCAGTTTAGGCCCTCTATTGGGGAATGAGCAGTTCTTC. This sequence encodes CASSLGPLLGNEQFF. The chain recombines TRBV12-3 or TRBV12-4 with TRBJ2-1; D not resolved. CDR3 length: 15 residues. V dropped 1 base and J dropped 7 bases, with 14 bases sitting between them.

On this clonotype: This sequence may be a read error, since a much larger clone differs from it by one base. The V and J genes are TRBV7-8 and TRBJ2-1, with 7 bases that match TRBD2. The CDR3 spans 12 residues. Per the germline V gene, CDR1 is SGHVS and CDR2 is FQNEAQ. V gave up 5 bases and J gave up 13 bases; unmatched junction bases: 8. CDR3 DNA sequence: TGTGCCAGCAGCCGGGAGGCCAGCGGCCAGTTCTTC. It is translated as CASSREASGQFF.

This clonotype appeared a few times. V usage is TRBV5-1 and J usage is TRBJ2-2; TRBD2 might be the D (6 bases). The germline gives CDR1 SGHRS, CDR2 YFSETQ. This CDR3 contains 16 residues. Trimming stripped 4 bases from V and 0 bases from J, with 13 bases between. This chain's CDR3 is CASSPTGTANTGELFF. The CDR3 DNA follows: TGCGCCAGCAGCCCGACCGGGACTGCGAACACCGGGGAGCTGTTTTTT.

This clonotype has more than one count but fewer than ten. The genes are TRBV7-3 and TRBJ2-3; TRBD2 aligns across 9 bases. The junction had 11 bases not matched to a gene; V was cut back by 5 bases and J by 5 bases. CDR1 is SGHTA and CDR2 is FQGTGA in the germline V gene. There are 16 residues in the CDR3. CDR3 nucleotides: TGTGCCAGCAGCCAAGGCGCGGGAGGGCCGAGAGATACGCAGTATTTT. Its protein product is CASSQGAGGPRDTQYF. Combining the CDR3 with reference TRBV7-3 and TRBJ2-3 gives the whole variable domain GAGVSQTPSNKVTEKGKYVELRCDPISGHTALYWYRQSLGQGPEFLIYFQGTGAADDSGLPNDRFFAVRPEGSVSTLKIQRTERGDSAVYLCASSQGAGGPRDTQYFGPGTRLTVL.

This chain uses TRBV27 with TRBJ2-5, with 11 bases that match TRBD1. The J call may be wrong; the DNA end is better matched by TRBJ2-7. Per the germline V gene, CDR1 is MNHEY and CDR2 is SMNVEV (reference sequence). The CDR3 sequence is 18 residues long. The CDR3 DNA reads TGTGCCAGCAGTCCTTCCCTGACCGGGACAGGGGGTTTATGCGAGCAGTACTTC. As protein: CASSPSLTGTGGLCEQYF.

The sample holds a few counts of this clonotype. The gene calls are TRBV30 and TRBJ2-7; D remains ambiguous. V lost 0 bases and J 5 bases, leaving 14 bases between the germline ends. The CDR3 spans 14 residues. Per germline, CDR1 GTSNPN and CDR2 SVGIG (reference sequence). In nucleotides, the CDR3 is TGTGCCTGGAGTGTAGGGATTCCCCCCCACGAGCAGTACTTC. It is translated as CAWSVGIPPHEQYF.

Details on this clonotype: The junction and the germline gene differ at one end; a read error may be behind it. This rearrangement joins TRBV12-3 or TRBV12-4 to TRBJ2-1, with D unresolved. The CDR3 extends over 14 amino acids. CDR3 region: CASSQSPALNKQFF. CDR3 nucleotides: TGTGCCAGCTCTCAAAGCCCCGCCCTCAATAAGCAGTTCTTC.

The chain carries TRBV27 and TRBJ2-5, with 10 nucleotides matching TRBD1. Unmatched junction bases numbered 9, after V lost 6 bases and J lost 5 bases. Looked up from germline, CDR1 is MNHEY and CDR2 is SMNVEV (reference sequence). The CDR3 runs to 15 residues. The CDR3 bases are TGTGCCAGCAGCCCGAGACAGGGGGCAGCTGAGACCCAGTACTTC. Its translation is CASSPRQGAAETQYF.

This clonotype was found a few times. The chain couples TRBV29-1 to TRBJ2-6; D is unresolved. The V end lost 3 bases, the J end lost 0 bases, and 6 bases lay between the germline ends. CDR3 size: 14 residues. Germline V gene sequence: CDR1 SQVTM, CDR2 ANQGSEA. The CDR3 is CSVDISSGANVLTF. CDR3 coding DNA: TGCAGCGTTGATATCAGCTCTGGGGCCAACGTCCTGACTTTC.

The sample holds many counts of this clonotype. The gene calls are TRBV12-3 or TRBV12-4 and TRBJ2-3; D call uncertain. V lost 6 bases and J 7 bases, leaving 8 bases between the germline ends. The CDR3 runs 11 residues. The CDR3 nucleotides are TGTGCCAGCAGCCGTTCTAATACGCAGTATTTT. It specifies CASSRSNTQYF.

CDR3 loop: CASSYPGLAGVGEQFF. CDR3 nucleotide sequence: TGTGCCAGCAGTTATCCGGGACTAGCGGGAGTAGGTGAGCAGTTCTTC. V usage is TRBV6-6 and J usage is TRBJ2-1; 14 bases fit TRBD2. Germline-derived CDR1 and CDR2 are MNHNY and SVGAGI (reference sequence). Trimming removed 3 bases from V and 9 bases from J; junction bases left unmatched: 7. The CDR3 spans 16 residues.

The chain combines TRBV24-1 with TRBJ2-1; TRBD1 is a possible D gene (6 bases). The tail of the sequence fits TRBJ2-7 better, so the J call may be wrong. The CDR3 consists of 17 residues. Germline assignment: CDR1 KGHDR and CDR2 SFDVKD. The CDR3 is CATSDFQMAGAYNEQYF. The CDR3 DNA sequence: TGTGCCACCAGTGATTTTCAGATGGCAGGGGCCTACAATGAGCAGTACTTC.

This clonotype occurred a few times. V usage is TRBV11-1 and J usage is TRBJ2-1; TRBD1 agrees at 8 bases. The length of the CDR3 is 14 residues. Looked up from germline, CDR1 is SGHAT and CDR2 is FQDESV (reference sequence). V was clipped by 5 bases and J by 5 bases; unmatched bases: 5. CDR3 residues: CASSKWDRNNEQFF. Here the CDR3 DNA reads TGTGCCAGCAGCAAGTGGGACAGGAACAATGAGCAGTTCTTC.

With regard to this clonotype: This sequence may be a read error, since a much larger clone differs from it by one base. The chain has TRBV28 and TRBJ2-5; 10 nucleotides agree with TRBD2. The assigned J gene may be wrong: the sequence end matches TRBJ2-1 better. This CDR3 comprises 16 residues. Germline V gene lookup returns CDR1 MDHEN and CDR2 SYDVKM. The CDR3 spells CASRTGLAGVQETQFF. The CDR3, as DNA: TGTGCCAGCAGAACGGGGCTAGCGGGAGTCCAAGAGACCCAGTTCTTC.

This rearrangement joins TRBV6-2 or TRBV6-3 to TRBJ2-5, with D perhaps assigned TRBD1 or TRBD2 (6 bases each). With 2 bases removed from V and 5 bases from J, the gap between germline ends came to 15 bases. Germline CDR1 reads MNHEY; CDR2 reads SVGEGT. This CDR3 spans 15 amino acids. The CDR3 DNA is TGTGCCAGCAGTTACCAAGGGGGGCGCGGGGAGACCCAGTACTTC. Its protein is CASSYQGGRGETQYF.

About this clonotype itself: One base away lies a much larger clone, so this may be a sequencing read error. The chain carries TRBV4-2 and TRBJ1-1; D is uncertain. Between the trimmed V and J ends, which lost 0 bases and 3 bases, there was a span of 8 bases. CDR3 length: 14 amino acids. The germline V gene encodes CDR1 LGHNA and CDR2 YNFKEQ. CDR3 loop: CASSQEKGYTEAFF. DNA of the CDR3: TGTGCCAGCAGCCAAGAGAAGGGTTACACTGAAGCTTTCTTT.

The chain joins TRBV27 to TRBJ2-2; TRBD2 matches 7 bases. This CDR3 region has 19 residues. Losses at the gene ends were 9 bases for V and 0 bases for J; bases not matched to a gene: 19. Per germline, CDR1 MNHEY and CDR2 SMNVEV (reference sequence). The CDR3 loop is CARTQIWWEGLSNTGELFF. CDR3 coding DNA: TGTGCCAGAACCCAAATTTGGTGGGAGGGCCTTTCGAACACCGGGGAGCTGTTTTTT.